This T cell receptor (beta chain) is from a study of beta chain features in type 1 diabetes. Study observations and caveats: When cDNA is sequenced, cells with high TCR expression could be over-represented. Type 1 diabetes patients had TCRB CDR3s that were shorter (moderately but significantly so) in all four CD4+ subsets.

Turning to this clone: Its antigen is currently unknown.

Every isolated RNA sample was fully reverse transcribed, so sequencing captured expressed TCRB transcripts. Method: immunoSEQ multiplex PCR; TCRdb's copy keeps in-frame clones and lacks some. Among under 350,000 clones listed, approximately 15% were seen once. Sequenced: naive CD4+ T cells from blood. This TCR was recovered from a man aged 30-40 years with type 1 diabetes.

In nucleotides, the CDR3 is TGTGCCAGCAGTTTAGGGACAGGGCTCTACGAGCAGTACTTC. Its translation: CASSLGTGLYEQYF. V usage is TRBV28 and J usage is TRBJ2-7; 9 bases align to TRBD1. V shed 2 bases and J 3 bases; nucleotides not matched to a gene: 2. The germline CDR1 and CDR2 sequences are MDHEN and SYDVKM. The CDR3 consists of 14 residues.